The 9 T cell receptor beta chains presented below share a single source sample, sequenced in a study of T cells in Graves' hyperthyroidism and ophthalmopathy. RNA transcripts provided the source from which TCR beta CDR3 regions were amplified. First-round RT-PCR of the TCR CDR3 relied on the HTBI primer set. TCRdb reprocessed the multiplex PCR reads with MiXCR, giving one entry per CDR3 protein. The sample yields 650,000 to 750,000 distinct CDR3 sequences, around 15% seen once. Sequenced input: blood. The receptor source for this set is a woman under 30 with Graves' hyperthyroidism.

The chain uses TRBV11-2 and TRBJ2-4; D unresolved. The germline gives CDR1 SGHAT, CDR2 FQNNGV. The CDR3 is made up of 11 amino acids. V gave up 5 bases and J gave up 4 bases, with 3 bases separating them. The CDR3 coding sequence is TGTGCCAGCAGCACAAAAAACATTCAGTACTTC. As protein: CASSTKNIQYF.

This rearrangement joins TRBV6-1 to TRBJ2-5; 8 nucleotides align to TRBD2. With V trimmed by 9 bases and J by 5 bases, 5 bases remained unmatched. CDR3 length: 12 amino acids. Germline CDR1 MNHNS, CDR2 SASEGT. CDR3 in DNA: TGTGCCAGTGCGGGGGGACGGGAGACCCAGTACTTC. Translation: CASAGGRETQYF.

This clonotype was seen many times. This chain links TRBV3-1 with TRBJ2-5; no reliable D call. Trimming removed 0 bases from V and 6 bases from J, with 11 bases in between. From germline, CDR1 is LGHDT and CDR2 YNNKEL (reference sequence). CDR3 length: 14 residues. CDR3 region: CASSQEDWQKTQYF. The CDR3 DNA reads as TGTGCCAGCAGCCAAGAAGACTGGCAGAAGACCCAGTACTTC.

The chain couples TRBV19 to TRBJ2-3; 8 nucleotides align to TRBD2. This CDR3 is 17 amino acids long. With V trimmed by 6 bases and J by 3 bases, 14 bases remained unmatched. Germline values: CDR1 LNHDA, CDR2 SQIVND (reference sequence). The CDR3, as DNA: TGTGCCAGTAGAAAGGAGCCGGGACTAGGGCATACAGATACGCAGTATTTT. It translates to CASRKEPGLGHTDTQYF. Based on the CDR3 plus reference TRBV19 and TRBJ2-3, the full variable domain is DGGITQSPKYLFRKEGQNVTLSCEQNLNHDAMYWYRQDPGQGLRLIYYSQIVNDFQKGDIAEGYSVSREKKESFPLTVTSAQKNPTAFYLCASRKEPGLGHTDTQYFGPGTRLTVL.

The rearrangement joins TRBV10-2 to TRBJ2-1; 11 positions agree with TRBD2. The germline gives CDR1 WSHSY, CDR2 SAAADI. This CDR3 is built from 13 residues. Trimming at V came to 6 bases and at J to 12 bases, leaving 7 bases not matched to a gene. DNA of the CDR3: TGCGCCAGCAGACTAGCGGGAGACAGAGTGCAGTTCTTC. Its translation: CASRLAGDRVQFF.

The V gene is TRBV29-1, the J gene TRBJ1-4; D is perhaps TRBD1 (5 bases). CDR1 is SQVTM, CDR2 ANQGSEA, per germline. The CDR3 contains 13 residues. The V and J ends lost 4 bases and 4 bases respectively, with 10 bases between them. The CDR3 DNA is TGCAGCGTTGTGGGACGGCATAATGAAAAACTGTTTTTT. It yields the protein CSVVGRHNEKLFF.

This clonotype appeared many times. V and J are TRBV27 and TRBJ2-1, with 12 bases fitting TRBD2. This CDR3 is built from 15 residues. Unmatched junction bases numbered 6, after V lost 4 bases and J lost 8 bases. CDR1 and CDR2 (germline): MNHEY, SMNVEV (reference sequence). Here the CDR3 reads CASSSWTSGKDEQFF. DNA of the CDR3: TGTGCCAGCAGTTCCTGGACTAGCGGGAAGGATGAGCAGTTCTTC.

The V gene is TRBV28, the J gene TRBJ2-7, with D maybe TRBD2 (5 bases). The length of the CDR3 is 14 residues. CDR1 is MDHEN, CDR2 SYDVKM, per germline. Trimming took off 3 bases at V and 3 bases at J, with 12 bases between the two ends. CDR3 sequence reads: CASSFPAGRYEQYF. The CDR3 coding sequence is TGTGCCAGCAGTTTCCCCGCGGGTCGCTACGAGCAGTACTTC.

This clonotype was detected many times. The V gene is TRBV2, the J gene TRBJ1-1; D perhaps matches TRBD1 (6 bases). V was clipped by 6 bases and J by 2 bases, with 19 bases between them. This CDR3 has 16 residues. In germline, CDR1 is SNHLY, CDR2 FYNNEI. In DNA form, the CDR3 reads TGTGCCAGCAGATGGACAGAAGCCTTAATTAACACTGAAGCTTTCTTT. This encodes CASRWTEALINTEAFF.